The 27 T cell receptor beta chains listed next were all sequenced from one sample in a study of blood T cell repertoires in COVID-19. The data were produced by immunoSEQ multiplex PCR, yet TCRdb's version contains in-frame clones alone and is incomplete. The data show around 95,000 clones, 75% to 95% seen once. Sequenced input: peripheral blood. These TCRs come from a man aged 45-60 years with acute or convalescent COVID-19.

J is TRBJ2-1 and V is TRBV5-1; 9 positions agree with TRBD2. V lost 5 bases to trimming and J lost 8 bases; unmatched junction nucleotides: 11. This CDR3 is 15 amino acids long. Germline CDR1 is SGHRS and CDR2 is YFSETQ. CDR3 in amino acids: CASRLTGTSWYEQFF. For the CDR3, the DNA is TGCGCCAGCAGGCTAACCGGGACTAGCTGGTATGAGCAGTTCTTC.

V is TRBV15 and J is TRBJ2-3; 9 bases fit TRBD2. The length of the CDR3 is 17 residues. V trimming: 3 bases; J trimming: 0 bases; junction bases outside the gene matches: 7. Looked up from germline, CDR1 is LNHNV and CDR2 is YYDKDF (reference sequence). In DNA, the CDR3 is TGTGCCACCAGCAGGGGTCTAGCGGGACGAAGCACAGATACGCAGTATTTT. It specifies CATSRGLAGRSTDTQYF. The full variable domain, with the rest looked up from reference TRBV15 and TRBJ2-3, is DAMVIQNPRYQVTQFGKPVTLSCSQTLNHNVMYWYQQKSSQAPKLLFHYYDKDFNNEADTPDNFQSRRPNTSFCFLDIRSPGLGDTAMYLCATSRGLAGRSTDTQYFGPGTRLTVL.

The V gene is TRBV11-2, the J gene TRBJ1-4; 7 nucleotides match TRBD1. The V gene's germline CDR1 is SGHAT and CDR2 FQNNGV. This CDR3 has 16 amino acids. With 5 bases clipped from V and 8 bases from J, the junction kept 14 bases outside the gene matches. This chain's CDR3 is CASSLAGGGIREKLFF. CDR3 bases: TGTGCCAGCAGCCTAGCGGGAGGGGGCATTCGGGAAAAACTGTTTTTT.

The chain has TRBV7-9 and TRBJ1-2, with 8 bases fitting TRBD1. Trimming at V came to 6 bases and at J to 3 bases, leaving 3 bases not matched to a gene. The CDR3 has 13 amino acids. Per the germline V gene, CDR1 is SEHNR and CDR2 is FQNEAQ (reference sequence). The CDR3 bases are TGTGCCAGCAGTACGACAGGGGACTATGGCTACACCTTC. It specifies CASSTTGDYGYTF.

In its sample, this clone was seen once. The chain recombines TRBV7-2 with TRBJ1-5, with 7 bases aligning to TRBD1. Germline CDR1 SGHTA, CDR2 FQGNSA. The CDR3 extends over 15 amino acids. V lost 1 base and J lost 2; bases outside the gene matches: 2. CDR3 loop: CASSLGRGGNQPQHF. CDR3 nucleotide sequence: TGTGCCAGCAGCTTAGGCAGGGGGGGCAATCAGCCCCAGCATTTT.

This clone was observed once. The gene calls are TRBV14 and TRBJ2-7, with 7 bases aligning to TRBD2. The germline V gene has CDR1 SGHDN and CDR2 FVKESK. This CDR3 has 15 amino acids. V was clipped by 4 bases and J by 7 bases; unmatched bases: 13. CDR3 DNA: TGTGCCAGCAGCCCCCAGCAAGCGGGGACTGGGGAGCAGTACTTC. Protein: CASSPQQAGTGEQYF.

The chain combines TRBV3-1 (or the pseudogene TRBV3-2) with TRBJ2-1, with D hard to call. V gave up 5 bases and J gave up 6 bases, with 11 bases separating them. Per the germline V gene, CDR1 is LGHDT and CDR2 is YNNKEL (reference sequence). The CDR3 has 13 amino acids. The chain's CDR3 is CASSSDRGNEQFF. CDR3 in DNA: TGTGCCAGCAGCTCTGACCGAGGCAATGAGCAGTTCTTC.

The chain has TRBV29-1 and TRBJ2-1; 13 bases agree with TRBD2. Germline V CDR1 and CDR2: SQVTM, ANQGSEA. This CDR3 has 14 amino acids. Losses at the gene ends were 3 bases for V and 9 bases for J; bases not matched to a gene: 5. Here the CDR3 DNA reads TGCAGCGTTGAGATGACTAGCGGGAGGAGTGAGCAGTTCTTC. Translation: CSVEMTSGRSEQFF.

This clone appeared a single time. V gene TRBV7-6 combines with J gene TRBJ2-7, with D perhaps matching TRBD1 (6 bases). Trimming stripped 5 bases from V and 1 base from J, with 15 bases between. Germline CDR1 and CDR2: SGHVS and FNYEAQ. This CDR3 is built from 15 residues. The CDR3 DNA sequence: TGTGCCAGCAGCCTGGGGGCAGGGTGGTCCTACGAGCAGTACTTC. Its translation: CASSLGAGWSYEQYF.

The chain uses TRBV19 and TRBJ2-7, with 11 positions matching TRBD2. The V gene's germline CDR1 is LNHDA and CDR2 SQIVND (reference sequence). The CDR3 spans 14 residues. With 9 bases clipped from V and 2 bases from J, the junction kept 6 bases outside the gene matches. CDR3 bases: TGTGCCAGCGCCTTAGCGGGAGGGACCTACGAGCAGTACTTC. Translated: CASALAGGTYEQYF.

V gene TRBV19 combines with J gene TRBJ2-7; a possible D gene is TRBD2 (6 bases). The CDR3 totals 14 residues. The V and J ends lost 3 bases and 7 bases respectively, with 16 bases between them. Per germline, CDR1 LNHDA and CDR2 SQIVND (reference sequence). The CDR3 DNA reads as TGTGCCAGTAGTATGATGCGGTCCGGAGGGGAGCAGTACTTC. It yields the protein CASSMMRSGGEQYF.

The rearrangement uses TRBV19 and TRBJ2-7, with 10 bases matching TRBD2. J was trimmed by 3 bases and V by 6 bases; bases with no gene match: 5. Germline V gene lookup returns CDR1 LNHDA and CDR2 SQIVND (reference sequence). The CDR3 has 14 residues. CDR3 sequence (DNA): TGTGCCAGTAGCACCGGACTAGCGGTCTACGAGCAGTACTTC. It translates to CASSTGLAVYEQYF.

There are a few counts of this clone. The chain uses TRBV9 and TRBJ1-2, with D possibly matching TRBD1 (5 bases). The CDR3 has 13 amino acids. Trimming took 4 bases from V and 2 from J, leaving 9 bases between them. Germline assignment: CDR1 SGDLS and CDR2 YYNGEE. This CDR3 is CASSPDRNYGYTF. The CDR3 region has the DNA TGTGCCAGCAGCCCCGACAGAAACTATGGCTACACCTTC.

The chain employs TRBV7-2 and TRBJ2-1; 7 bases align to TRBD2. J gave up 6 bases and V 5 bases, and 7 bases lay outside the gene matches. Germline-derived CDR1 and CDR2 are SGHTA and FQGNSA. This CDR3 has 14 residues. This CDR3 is CASSPKTSTNEQFF. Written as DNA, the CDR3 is TGTGCCAGCAGCCCGAAGACTAGCACCAATGAGCAGTTCTTC.

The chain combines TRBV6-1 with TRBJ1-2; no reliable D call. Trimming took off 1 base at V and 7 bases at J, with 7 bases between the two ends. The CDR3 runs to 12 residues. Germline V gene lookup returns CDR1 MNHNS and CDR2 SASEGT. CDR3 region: CASSEGGAGYTF. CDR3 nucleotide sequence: TGTGCCAGCAGTGAAGGCGGTGCTGGCTACACCTTC.

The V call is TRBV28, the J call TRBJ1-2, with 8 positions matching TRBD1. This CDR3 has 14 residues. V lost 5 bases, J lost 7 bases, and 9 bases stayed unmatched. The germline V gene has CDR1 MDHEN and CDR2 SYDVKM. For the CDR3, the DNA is TGTGCCAGCAGTCAACTCCAGGGGGCGGGTGGCTACACCTTC. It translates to CASSQLQGAGGYTF.

In nucleotides, the CDR3 is TGTGCCAGCAGCATCAGGGTTGGAGATACGCAGTATTTT. This gives the protein CASSIRVGDTQYF. The chain carries TRBV13 and TRBJ2-3; D perhaps matches TRBD1 (5 bases). CDR3 size: 13 residues. Trimming left V 5 bases short and J 5 bases short, with 11 bases between. The germline gives CDR1 PRHDT, CDR2 FYEKMQ (reference sequence). The full variable domain, its missing parts supplied by reference TRBV13 and TRBJ2-3, is AAGVIQSPRHLIKEKRETATLKCYPIPRHDTVYWYQQGPGQDPQFLISFYEKMQSDKGSIPDRFSAQQFSDYHSELNMSSLELGDSALYFCASSIRVGDTQYFGPGTRLTVL.

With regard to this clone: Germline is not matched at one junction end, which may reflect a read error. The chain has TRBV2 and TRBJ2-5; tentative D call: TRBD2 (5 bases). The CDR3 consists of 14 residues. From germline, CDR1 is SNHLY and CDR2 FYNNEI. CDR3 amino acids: CASSRTFNQETRYF. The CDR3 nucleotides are TGTGCCAGCAGTCGGACTTTCAACCAAGAGACCCGGTACTTC.

The CDR3 loop is CASSLVAGGEAFF. As DNA, the CDR3 is TGTGCCAGCAGCTTAGTGGCAGGCGGGGAAGCTTTCTTT. This sequence joins TRBV7-9 and TRBJ1-1; the D is unclear. The germline V and J ends were trimmed by 1 base and 8 bases, with 11 bases remaining between them. Per the germline V gene, CDR1 is SEHNR and CDR2 is FQNEAQ (reference sequence). The CDR3 is 13 residues long.

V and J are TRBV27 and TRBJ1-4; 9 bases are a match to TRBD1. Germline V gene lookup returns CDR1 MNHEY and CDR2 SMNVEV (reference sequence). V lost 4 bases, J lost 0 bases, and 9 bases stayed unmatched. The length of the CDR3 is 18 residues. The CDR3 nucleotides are TGTGCCAGCAGTTGGAGAGGGACAGGGACAGCAACTAATGAAAAACTGTTTTTT. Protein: CASSWRGTGTATNEKLFF.

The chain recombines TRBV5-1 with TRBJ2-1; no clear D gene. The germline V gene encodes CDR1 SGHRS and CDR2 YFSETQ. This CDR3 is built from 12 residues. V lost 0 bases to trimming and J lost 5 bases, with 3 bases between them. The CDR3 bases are TGCGCCAGCAGCTTGGACAACAATGAGCAGTTCTTC. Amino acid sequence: CASSLDNNEQFF.

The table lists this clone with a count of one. The CDR3 sequence is CASSYPDRGLSYEQYF. In DNA form, the CDR3 reads TGTGCCAGCAGTTACCCGGACAGGGGGCTGTCTTACGAGCAGTACTTC. V usage is TRBV6-2 or TRBV6-3 and J usage is TRBJ2-7; TRBD1 matches 11 bases. V trimming: 2 bases; J trimming: 4 bases; junction bases outside the gene matches: 7. The CDR3 totals 16 residues. The germline CDR1 and CDR2 sequences are MNHEY and SVGEGT.

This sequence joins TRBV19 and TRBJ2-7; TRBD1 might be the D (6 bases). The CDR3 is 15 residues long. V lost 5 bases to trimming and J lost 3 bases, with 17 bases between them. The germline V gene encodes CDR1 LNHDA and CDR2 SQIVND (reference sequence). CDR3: CASSATGRPLYEQYF. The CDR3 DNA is TGTGCCAGTAGTGCCACAGGGCGACCGCTCTACGAGCAGTACTTC.

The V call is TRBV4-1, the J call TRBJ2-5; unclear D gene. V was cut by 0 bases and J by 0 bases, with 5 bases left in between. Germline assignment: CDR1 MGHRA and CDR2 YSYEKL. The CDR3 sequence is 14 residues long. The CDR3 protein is CASSQDPNQETQYF. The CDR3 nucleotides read TGCGCCAGCAGCCAAGACCCAAACCAAGAGACCCAGTACTTC.

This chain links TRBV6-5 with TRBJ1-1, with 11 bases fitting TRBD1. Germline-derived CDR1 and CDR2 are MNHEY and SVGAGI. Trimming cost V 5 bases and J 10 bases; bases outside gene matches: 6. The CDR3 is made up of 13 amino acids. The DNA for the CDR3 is TGTGCCAGCAGTCCCCGGGACAGGGGGATAGCTTTCTTT. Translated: CASSPRDRGIAFF.

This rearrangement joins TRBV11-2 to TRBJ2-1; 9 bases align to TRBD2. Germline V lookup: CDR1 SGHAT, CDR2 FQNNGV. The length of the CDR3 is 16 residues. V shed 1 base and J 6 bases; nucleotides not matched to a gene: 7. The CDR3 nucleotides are TGTGCCAGCAGCTTAGGTAGCGGGAGTTTCACCAATGAGCAGTTCTTC. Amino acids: CASSLGSGSFTNEQFF. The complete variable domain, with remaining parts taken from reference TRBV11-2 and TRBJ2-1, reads EAGVAQSPRYKIIEKRQSVAFWCNPISGHATLYWYQQILGQGPKLLIQFQNNGVVDDSQLPKDRFSAERLKGVDSTLKIQPAKLEDSAVYLCASSLGSGSFTNEQFFGPGTRLTVL.

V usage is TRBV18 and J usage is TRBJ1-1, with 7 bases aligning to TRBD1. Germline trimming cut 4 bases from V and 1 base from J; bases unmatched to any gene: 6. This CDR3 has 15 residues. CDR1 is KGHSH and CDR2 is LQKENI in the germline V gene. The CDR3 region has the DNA TGTGCCAGCTCACAACAGACAGGGAAGAACACTGAAGCTTTCTTT. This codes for CASSQQTGKNTEAFF.